This T cell receptor beta chain was observed in a study of blood T cell repertoires in COVID-19. Across the whole study: From the United States, Italy and Spain came samples of acute and convalescent COVID-19. PBMCs, B-cell-depleted T cells, or T cells were the source of the cDNA or gDNA that made up the material.

In germline, CDR1 is LGHNA, CDR2 YSLEER. V lost 2 bases to trimming and J lost 5 bases; unmatched junction nucleotides: 1. This CDR3 contains 14 residues. In the original analysis: For nucleated cells, counts were estimated from reference gene primer amplification. The table came from immunoSEQ multiplex PCR; TCRdb's copy has only in-frame clones and leaves some out. V and J calls and clone size are copied from that table; D and trimming were computed from the DNA. The sample records hundreds of thousands of clones, over 75% being singletons. The receptor comes from a man aged 50 to 59 with active or convalescent COVID-19. This chain joins TRBV4-3 and TRBJ1-5; 9 positions match TRBD1. The sample consisted of peripheral blood. Here the CDR3 reads CASSQRTGDQPQHF. For the CDR3, the DNA is TGCGCCAGCAGCCAACGGACAGGGGATCAGCCCCAGCATTTT.